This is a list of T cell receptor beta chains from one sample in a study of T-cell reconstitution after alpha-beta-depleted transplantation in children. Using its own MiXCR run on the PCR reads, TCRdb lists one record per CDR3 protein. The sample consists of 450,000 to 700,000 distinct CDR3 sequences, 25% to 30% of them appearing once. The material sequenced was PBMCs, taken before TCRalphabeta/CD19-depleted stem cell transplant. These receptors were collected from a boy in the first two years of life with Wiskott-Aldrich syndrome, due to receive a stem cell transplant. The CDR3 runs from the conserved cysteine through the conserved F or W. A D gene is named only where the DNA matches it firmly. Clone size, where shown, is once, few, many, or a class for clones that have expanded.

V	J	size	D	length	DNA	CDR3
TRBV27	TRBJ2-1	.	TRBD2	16	TGTGCCAGCAGTTCACCGGGACTAGGTTTGCGGGGTGAGCAGTTCTTC	CASSSPGLGLRGEQFF
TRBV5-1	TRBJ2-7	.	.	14	TGCGCCAGCAGCTCGGAACTAGCAGACTACGAGCAGTACTTC	CASSSELADYEQYF
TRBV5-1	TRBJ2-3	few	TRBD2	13	TGCGCCAGCAGCTCAACTAGCGCAGATACGCAGTATTTT	CASSSTSADTQYF
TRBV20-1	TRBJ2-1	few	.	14	TGCAGTGCTCCCACGAGTATCGGTGGCGGTGAGCAGTTCTTC	CSAPTSIGGGEQFF
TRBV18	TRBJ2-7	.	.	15	TGTGCCAGCTCACTCAAGGGTGGCGGGTCCTACGAGCAGTACTTC	CASSLKGGGSYEQYF
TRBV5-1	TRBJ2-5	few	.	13	TGCGCCAGCAGTGTCGTGAAGGAAGAGACCCAGTACTTC	CASSVVKEETQYF
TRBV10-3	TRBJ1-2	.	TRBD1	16	TGTGCCATCAGGAAGACAGGGGTCGCACTCGGCTATGGCTACACCTTC	CAIRKTGVALGYGYTF
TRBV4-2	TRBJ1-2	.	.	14	TGTGCCAGCAGCCAAGCTACTGATAACTATGGCTACACCTTC	CASSQATDNYGYTF
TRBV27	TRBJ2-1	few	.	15	TGTGCCAGCAGGGTAAGCGGGCCCTCCTACAATGAGCAGTTCTTC	CASRVSGPSYNEQFF
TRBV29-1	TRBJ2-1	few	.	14	TGCAGCGTTGCTAGGACTACCCTCGGGGATGAGCAGTTCTTC	CSVARTTLGDEQFF
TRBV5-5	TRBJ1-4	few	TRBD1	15	TGTGCCAGCAGCCCACGACAGGGTAGCGTTGAAAAACTGTTTTTT	CASSPRQGSVEKLFF
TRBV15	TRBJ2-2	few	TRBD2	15	TGTGCCACCAGCAGAGTAACTAGCGGGACCGGGGAGCTGTTTTTT	CATSRVTSGTGELFF
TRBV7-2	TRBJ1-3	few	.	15	TGTGCCAGCAGCTTAGCCTCGGGCTCTGGAAACACCATATATTTT	CASSLASGSGNTIYF
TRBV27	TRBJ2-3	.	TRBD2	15	TGTGCCAGCAGTTTCGGGAGGCCTAGCACAGATACGCAGTATTTT	CASSFGRPSTDTQYF
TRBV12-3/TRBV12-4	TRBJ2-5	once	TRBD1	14	TGTGCCAGCAGTTTACTAGGGGGCTTAGGGACCCAGTACTTC	CASSLLGGLGTQYF
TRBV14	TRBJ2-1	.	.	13	TGTGCCAGCAGCCGCCGACTGCTCAATGAGCAGTTCTTC	CASSRRLLNEQFF
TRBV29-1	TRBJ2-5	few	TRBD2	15	TGCAGCGTTGACCGACTAGCCCTTAGCCAAGAGACCCAGTACTTC	CSVDRLALSQETQYF
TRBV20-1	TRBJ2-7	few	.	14	TGCAGTGCTACGATACACAGCGGCAACTACGAGCAGTACTTC	CSATIHSGNYEQYF
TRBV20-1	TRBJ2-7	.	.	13	TGCAGTGGGCTACCGGGATCCATGGGCGAGCAGTACTTC	CSGLPGSMGEQYF
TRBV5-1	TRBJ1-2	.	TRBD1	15	TGCGCCAGCAGCCTCGACAGAAGACAGGGATATGGCTACACCTTC	CASSLDRRQGYGYTF
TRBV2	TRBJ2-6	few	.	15	TGTGCCAGCAGCCTCGACAACTCTGGGGCCAACGTCCTGACTTTC	CASSLDNSGANVLTF
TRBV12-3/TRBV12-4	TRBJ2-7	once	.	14	TGTGCCAGCAAAACTCAGGACAGTGCCTACGAGCAGTACTTC	CASKTQDSAYEQYF
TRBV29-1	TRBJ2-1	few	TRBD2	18	TGCAGCGTTGAATTCCCTCCAGCGGGAGGGAGCTCCTACAATGAGCAGTTCTTC	CSVEFPPAGGSSYNEQFF
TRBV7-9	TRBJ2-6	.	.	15	TGTGCCAGCGGGTGGTCGGTCTCTGGGGCCAACGTCCTGACTTTC	CASGWSVSGANVLTF
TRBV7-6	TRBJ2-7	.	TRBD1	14	TGTGCCAGCAGCGTTACGGGACAGCTCTACGAGCAGTACTTC	CASSVTGQLYEQYF
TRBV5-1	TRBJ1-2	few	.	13	TGCGCCAGCAGCTTCTTTCGTGGCTATGGCTACACCTTC	CASSFFRGYGYTF
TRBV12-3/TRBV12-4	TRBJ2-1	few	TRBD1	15	TGTGCCAGCAGTCCCCGGGACAGTCCCTACAATGAGCAGTTCTTC	CASSPRDSPYNEQFF
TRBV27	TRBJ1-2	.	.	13	TGTGCCAGCAGTTCGGACCTGTTCTCTGGCTACACCTTC	CASSSDLFSGYTF
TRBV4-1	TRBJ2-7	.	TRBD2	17	TGCGCCAGCAGCCAAGACAATTTTAGCGGGAGGGCGAAGGAGCAGTACTTC	CASSQDNFSGRAKEQYF
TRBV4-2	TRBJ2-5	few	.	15	TGTGCCAGCAGCCAAGATGCAGTGCAGGGAAGAGCCCAGTACTTC	CASSQDAVQGRAQYF
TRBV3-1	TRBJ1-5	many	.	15	TGTGCCAGCAGCCAAGAGTGGGGGAGCAATCAGCCCCAGCATTTT	CASSQEWGSNQPQHF
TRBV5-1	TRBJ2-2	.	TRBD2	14	TGCGCCAGTCAACTAGCGGGAGCCACCGGGGAGCTGTTTTTT	CASQLAGATGELFF
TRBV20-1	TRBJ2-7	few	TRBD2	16	TGCAGTGCTAGAGTTGGGCCGACTAGCGCAAACTACGAGCAGTACTTC	CSARVGPTSANYEQYF
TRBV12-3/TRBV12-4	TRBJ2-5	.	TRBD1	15	TGTGCCAGCAGCCGGGACAGGGGAATTAAAGAGACCCAGTACTTC	CASSRDRGIKETQYF
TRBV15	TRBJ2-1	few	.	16	TGTGCCACCAGCACAATAGCGCTCCGGTCCTACAATGAGCAGTTCTTC	CATSTIALRSYNEQFF
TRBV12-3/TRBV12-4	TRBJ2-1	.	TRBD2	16	TGTGCCAGTAGTTTAAGAGCGGGGCCATCCTACAATGAGCAGTTCTTC	CASSLRAGPSYNEQFF
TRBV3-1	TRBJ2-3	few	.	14	TGTGCCAGCAGCCAAGGCCATAGCACAGATACGCAGTATTTT	CASSQGHSTDTQYF
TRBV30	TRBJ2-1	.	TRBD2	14	TGTGCCTGCCCGGGAGGGAGAGCCTACAATGAGCAGTTCTTC	CACPGGRAYNEQFF
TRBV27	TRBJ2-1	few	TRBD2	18	TGTGCCAGCAGTTCTCCCGGGACTAGCGGGAGGGACTACAATGAGCAGTTCTTC	CASSSPGTSGRDYNEQFF
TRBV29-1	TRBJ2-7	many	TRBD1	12	TGCAGCGTTGGCGACAGGGATGGCGAGCAGTACTTC	CSVGDRDGEQYF
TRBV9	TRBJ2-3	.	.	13	TGTGCCAGCAGCGTAGGGATGGGAGATACGCAGTATTTT	CASSVGMGDTQYF
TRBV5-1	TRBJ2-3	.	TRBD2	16	TGCGCCAGCAGCCTAGGACTAGCGGTTAGCACAGATACGCAGTATTTT	CASSLGLAVSTDTQYF
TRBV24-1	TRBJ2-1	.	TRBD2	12	TGTGCCACCAGTGACCGGACTAGCGGGAGGTTCTTC	CATSDRTSGRFF
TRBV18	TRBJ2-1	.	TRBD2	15	TGTGCCAGCTCAACAGCGGGAGTTGCCCACAATGAGCAGTTCTTC	CASSTAGVAHNEQFF
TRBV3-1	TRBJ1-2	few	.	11	TGTGCCAGCAGCCGGCAGGGTGGCTACACCTTC	CASSRQGGYTF
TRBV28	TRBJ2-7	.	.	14	TGTGCCAGCAGTCCGTACGGGGAAGACTACGAGCAGTACTTC	CASSPYGEDYEQYF
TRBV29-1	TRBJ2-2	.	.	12	TGCAGCGTTGCGGTAGTCGCCGGGGAGCTGTTTTTT	CSVAVVAGELFF
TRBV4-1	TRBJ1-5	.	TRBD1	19	TGCGCCAGCAGCCAGGCCTTTGGAGGGGGCGGGGATAGCAATCAGCCCCAGCATTTT	CASSQAFGGGGDSNQPQHF
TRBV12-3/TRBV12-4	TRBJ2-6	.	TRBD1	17	TGTGCCAGCAGTTCTCCGGACAGGGCGCTATTCTACAACGTCCTGACTTTC	CASSSPDRALFYNVLTF
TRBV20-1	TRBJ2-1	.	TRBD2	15	TGCAGTGCTCCTCTAGCGGGAGATGCCTACAATGAGCAGTTCTTC	CSAPLAGDAYNEQFF
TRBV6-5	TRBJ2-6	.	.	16	TGTGCCAGCAGTCCCCTCCTAGTCGCTGGGGCCAACGTCCTGACTTTC	CASSPLLVAGANVLTF
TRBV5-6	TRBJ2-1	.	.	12	TGTGCCAGCAGCTTGGGACTCGGGGCGCAGTTCTTC	CASSLGLGAQFF
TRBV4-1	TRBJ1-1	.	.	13	TGCGCCAGCAGCCAAGATCCCTTCAGGGTAGCTTTCTTT	CASSQDPFRVAFF
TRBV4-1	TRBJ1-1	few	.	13	TGCGCCAGCAGCCGAGAGCGGGGAACCGAAGCTTTCTTT	CASSRERGTEAFF
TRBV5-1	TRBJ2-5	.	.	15	TGCGCCAGCAGCCCGATAGACGGAATCCAAGAGACCCAGTACTTC	CASSPIDGIQETQYF
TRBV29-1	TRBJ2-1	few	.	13	TGCAGCGTTGGGCAGGACCCCTACAATGAGCAGTTCTTC	CSVGQDPYNEQFF
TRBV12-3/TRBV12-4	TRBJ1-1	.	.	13	TGTGCCAGCAGGAAGACTGTGAACACTGAAGCTTTCTTT	CASRKTVNTEAFF
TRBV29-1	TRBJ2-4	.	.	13	TGCAGCGTAGCTACAGGGGCCAAAAACATTCAGTACTTC	CSVATGAKNIQYF